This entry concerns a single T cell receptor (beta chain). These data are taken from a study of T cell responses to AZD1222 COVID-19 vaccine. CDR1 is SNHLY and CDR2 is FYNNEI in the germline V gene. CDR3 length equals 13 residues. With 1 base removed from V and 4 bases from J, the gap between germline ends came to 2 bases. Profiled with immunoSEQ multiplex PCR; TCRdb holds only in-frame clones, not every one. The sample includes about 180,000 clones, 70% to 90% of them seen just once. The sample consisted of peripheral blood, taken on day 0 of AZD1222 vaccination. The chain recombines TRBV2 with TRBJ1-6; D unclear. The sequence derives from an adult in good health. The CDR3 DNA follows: TGTGCCAGCAGTGAAGGATATAATTCACCCCTCCACTTT. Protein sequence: CASSEGYNSPLHF.